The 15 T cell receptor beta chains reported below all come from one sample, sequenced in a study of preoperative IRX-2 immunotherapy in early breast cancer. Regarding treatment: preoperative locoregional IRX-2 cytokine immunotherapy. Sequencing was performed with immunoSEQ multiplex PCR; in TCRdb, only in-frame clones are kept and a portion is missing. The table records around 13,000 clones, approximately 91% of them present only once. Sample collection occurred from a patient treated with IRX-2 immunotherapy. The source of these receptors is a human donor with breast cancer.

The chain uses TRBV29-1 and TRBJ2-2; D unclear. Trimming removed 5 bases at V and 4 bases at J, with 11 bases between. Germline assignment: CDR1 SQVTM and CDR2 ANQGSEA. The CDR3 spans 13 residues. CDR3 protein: CSVRRTGTGELFF. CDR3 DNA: TGCAGCGTTCGAAGGACGGGCACCGGGGAGCTGTTTTTT.

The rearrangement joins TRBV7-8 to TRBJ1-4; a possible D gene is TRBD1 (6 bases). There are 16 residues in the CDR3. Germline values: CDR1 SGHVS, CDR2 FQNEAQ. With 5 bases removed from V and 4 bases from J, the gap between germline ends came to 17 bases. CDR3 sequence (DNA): TGTGCCAGCAGCCCCAGGGGTGGGGTTGGTAATGAAAAACTGTTTTTT. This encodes CASSPRGGVGNEKLFF.

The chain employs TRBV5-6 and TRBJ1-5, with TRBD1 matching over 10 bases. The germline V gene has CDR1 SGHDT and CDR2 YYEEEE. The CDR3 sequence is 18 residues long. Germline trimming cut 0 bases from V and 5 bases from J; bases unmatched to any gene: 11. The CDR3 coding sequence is TGTGCCAGCAGCTTGGGCCGGGACAGGGGTTTGGTTGATCAGCCCCAGCATTTT. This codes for CASSLGRDRGLVDQPQHF.

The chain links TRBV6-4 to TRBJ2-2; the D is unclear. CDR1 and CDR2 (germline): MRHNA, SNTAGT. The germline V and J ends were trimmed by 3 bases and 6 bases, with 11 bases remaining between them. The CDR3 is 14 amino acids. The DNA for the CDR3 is TGTGCCAGCAGTGATTCTACAGCGCCCGGGGAGCTGTTTTTT. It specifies CASSDSTAPGELFF.

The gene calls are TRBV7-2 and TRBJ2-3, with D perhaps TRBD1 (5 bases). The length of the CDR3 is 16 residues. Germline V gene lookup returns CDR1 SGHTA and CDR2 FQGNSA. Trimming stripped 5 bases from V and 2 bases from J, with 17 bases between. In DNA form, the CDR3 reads TGTGCCAGCAGCCTAACCGGAAGGGGCCTCACAGATACGCAGTATTTT. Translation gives CASSLTGRGLTDTQYF.

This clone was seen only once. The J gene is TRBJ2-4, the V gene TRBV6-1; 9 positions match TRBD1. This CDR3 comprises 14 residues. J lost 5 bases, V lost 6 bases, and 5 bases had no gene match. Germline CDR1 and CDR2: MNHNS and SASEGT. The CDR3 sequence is CASRPRTGENIQYF. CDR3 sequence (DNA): TGTGCCAGCAGACCCAGGACAGGGGAAAACATTCAGTACTTC.

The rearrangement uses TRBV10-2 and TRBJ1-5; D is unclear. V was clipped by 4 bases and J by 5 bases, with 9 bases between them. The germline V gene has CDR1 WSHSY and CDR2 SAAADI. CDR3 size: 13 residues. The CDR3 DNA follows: TGCGCCAGCAGTGTTGGGAGAGATCAGCCCCAGCATTTT. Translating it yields CASSVGRDQPQHF.

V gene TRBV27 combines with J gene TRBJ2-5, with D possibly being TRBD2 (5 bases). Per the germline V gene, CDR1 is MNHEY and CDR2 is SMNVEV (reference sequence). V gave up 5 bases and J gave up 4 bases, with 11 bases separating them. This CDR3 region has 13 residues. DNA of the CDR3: TGTGCCAGCAGTAGGCTGGGAGCAGAGACCCAGTACTTC. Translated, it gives CASSRLGAETQYF.

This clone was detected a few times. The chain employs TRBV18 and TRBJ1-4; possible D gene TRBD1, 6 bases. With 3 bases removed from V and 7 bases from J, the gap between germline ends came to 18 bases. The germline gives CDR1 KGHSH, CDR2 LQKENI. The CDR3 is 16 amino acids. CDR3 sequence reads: CASSPPIQGRGEKLFF. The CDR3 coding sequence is TGTGCCAGCTCACCCCCAATCCAGGGGAGGGGTGAAAAACTGTTTTTT.

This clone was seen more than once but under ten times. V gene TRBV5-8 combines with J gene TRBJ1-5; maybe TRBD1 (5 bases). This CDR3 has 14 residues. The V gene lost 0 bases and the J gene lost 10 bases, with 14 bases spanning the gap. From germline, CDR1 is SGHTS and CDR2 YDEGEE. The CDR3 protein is CASSLAGGISPQHF. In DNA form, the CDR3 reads TGTGCCAGCAGCTTGGCCGGGGGGATCAGCCCCCAGCATTTT.

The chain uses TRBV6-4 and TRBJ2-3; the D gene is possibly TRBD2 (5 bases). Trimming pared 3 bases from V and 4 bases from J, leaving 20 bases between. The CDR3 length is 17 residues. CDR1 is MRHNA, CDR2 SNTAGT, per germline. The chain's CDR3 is CASSEIGGPRTPDTQYF. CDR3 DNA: TGTGCCAGCAGTGAGATTGGCGGGCCGCGCACTCCAGATACGCAGTATTTT.

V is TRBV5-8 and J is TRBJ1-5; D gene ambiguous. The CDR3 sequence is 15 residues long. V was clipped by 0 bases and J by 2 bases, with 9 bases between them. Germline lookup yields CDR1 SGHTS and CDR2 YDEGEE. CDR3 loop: CASSLVGLGNQPQHF. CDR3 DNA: TGTGCCAGCAGCTTGGTGGGGTTGGGCAATCAGCCCCAGCATTTT.

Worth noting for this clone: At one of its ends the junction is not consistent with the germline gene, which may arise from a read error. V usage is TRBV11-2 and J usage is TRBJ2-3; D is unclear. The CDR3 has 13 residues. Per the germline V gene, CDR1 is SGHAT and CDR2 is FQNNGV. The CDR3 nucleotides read TGTGCCAGCAGTTTAGATAGCACAGATACGCAGTATTTT. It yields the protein CASSLDSTDTQYF.

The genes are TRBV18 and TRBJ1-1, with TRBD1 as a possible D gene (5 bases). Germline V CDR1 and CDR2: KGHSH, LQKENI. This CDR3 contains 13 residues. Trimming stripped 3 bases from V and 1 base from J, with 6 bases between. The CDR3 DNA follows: TGTGCCAGCTCACCTGGGGGGAACACTGAAGCTTTCTTT. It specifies CASSPGGNTEAFF.

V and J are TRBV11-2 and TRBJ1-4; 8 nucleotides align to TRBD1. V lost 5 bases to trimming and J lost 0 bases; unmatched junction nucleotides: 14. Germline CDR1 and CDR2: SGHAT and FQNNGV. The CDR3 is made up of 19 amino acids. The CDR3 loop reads CASSLRQGRNLPTNEKLFF. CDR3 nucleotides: TGTGCCAGCAGCCTGAGACAGGGGCGAAATCTCCCAACTAATGAAAAACTGTTTTTT.